This TCR beta chain was obtained from a study of shared clonotypes between healthy human individuals. Using immunoSEQ multiplex PCR, the repertoire was profiled, and TCRdb retains in-frame clones only, with some absent. The sample has hundreds of thousands of clones, approximately 96% seen once. The ends lost 4 bases at V and 6 bases at J; junction bases unmatched: 8. The CDR3 spans 16 residues. The V gene's germline CDR1 is MGHRA and CDR2 YSYEKL. CD8 cells regarded as naive lacked CD45RO, were positively chosen for CCR7, and omitted terminally differentiated effector memory CD45RA+ cells. The chain couples TRBV4-1 to TRBJ2-2, with 10 bases that match TRBD1. The receptor's source is a woman younger than 45 in good health. Sequencing was performed on naive CD8+ T cells sorted from blood. The chain's CDR3 is CASSPSPGTGAGELFF. CDR3 coding DNA: TGCGCCAGCAGCCCCAGTCCCGGGACAGGGGCCGGGGAGCTGTTTTTT.